This TCR beta chain stems from a study of identical twins. Study-wide findings and caveats: Zero-insertion analyses might be partly confounded by invariant T cells like MAIT and iNKT. Cord blood beta clonotypes that were abundant carried fewer insertions, and memory repertoires showed no such trend. Alpha sequences out of frame and shared by twins had excess low generation probability.

This clonotype was seen a few times. As yet, its antigen is unknown. At one end the junction does not follow the germline gene, possibly because of a read error. A universal primer site was incorporated via template switching, and the cDNA contained unique molecular identifiers. TCRdb ran MiXCR on the 5' RACE reads and lists one entry per CDR3 protein. Of 200,000 to 300,000 distinct CDR3 sequences listed, about 10% are singletons. Germline V lookup: CDR1 DFQATT, CDR2 SNEGSKA (reference sequence). The CDR3 length is 13 residues. The chain employs TRBV20-1 and TRBJ1-1; D is possibly TRBD1 (6 bases). Sequencing was performed on memory T cells sorted from blood. This sequence was found in a man in his fifties in good health. The CDR3 loop reads CSASLRTVQGRVF. CDR3 in DNA: TGCAGTGCTAGCCTCCGGACAGTGCAAGGAAGGGTCTTT.